This is a list of T cell receptor beta chains from one sample in a study of OX40 agonist ivuxolimab in advanced cancers. Here immunoSEQ multiplex PCR was the method, and the copy in TCRdb shows in-frame clones only, minus some. In the table there are over 75,000 clones, around 90% of which are singletons. The starting material was CD4+ or CD8+ T cells sorted from blood, obtained in a trial of the OX40 agonist ivuxolimab. The receptor source for this set is an adult with an advanced solid tumor such as melanoma, head and neck, liver or kidney cancer. The conserved cysteine and the conserved F or W are not part of the CDR3 here.

v_gene: TRBV4-3
j_gene: TRBJ2-5
CDR3aa: ASSQPGQGIETQY

v_gene: TRBV6-6
j_gene: TRBJ2-3
CDR3aa: ASTPGGYGTQY

v_gene: TRBV6-4
j_gene: TRBJ2-3
CDR3aa: ASSDMRSPTDTQY

v_gene: TRBV7-2
j_gene: TRBJ1-6
CDR3aa: ASSLARRAAVSSSYNSPLH

v_gene: TRBV4-2
j_gene: TRBJ1-4
CDR3aa: ASSQPDTLGTEKLF

v_gene: TRBV27
j_gene: TRBJ2-7
CDR3aa: ASSFSNAGRGEQY

v_gene: TRBV28
j_gene: TRBJ2-3
CDR3aa: ASNTLAGGRYTQY

v_gene: TRBV29-1
j_gene: TRBJ2-7
CDR3aa: SGGLALGEQY

v_gene: TRBV29-1
j_gene: TRBJ2-1
CDR3aa: SVVGSGFHEQF

v_gene: TRBV19
j_gene: TRBJ2-3
CDR3aa: ASSPAGTDTQY

v_gene: TRBV28
j_gene: TRBJ2-7
CDR3aa: ASSLVDRGREQY

v_gene: TRBV18
j_gene: TRBJ2-5
CDR3aa: ASSPRETQY

v_gene: TRBV5-1
j_gene: TRBJ2-7
CDR3aa: ASRSHPSGYNYEQY

v_gene: TRBV5-1
j_gene: TRBJ1-3
CDR3aa: ASSARQGPGNTIY

v_gene: TRBV19
j_gene: TRBJ1-3
CDR3aa: ASSIDRRNTIY

v_gene: TRBV10-1
j_gene: TRBJ2-2
CDR3aa: ASSKQAGLNTGELF

v_gene: TRBV6-5
j_gene: TRBJ2-1
CDR3aa: ASSWTSGRSYNEQF

v_gene: TRBV7-2
j_gene: TRBJ1-6
CDR3aa: ASSLEGVSLGNSPLH

v_gene: TRBV10-3
j_gene: TRBJ1-1
CDR3aa: AISELPQGAGTEAF

v_gene: TRBV7-3
j_gene: TRBJ2-5
CDR3aa: ASSPNGGLFQETQY

v_gene: TRBV19
j_gene: TRBJ2-5
CDR3aa: ASGVSQVQETQY

v_gene: TRBV6-6
j_gene: TRBJ2-7
CDR3aa: ASSLRDEQY

v_gene: TRBV9
j_gene: TRBJ1-1
CDR3aa: ASSPRHRVSTEAF

v_gene: TRBV4-1
j_gene: TRBJ1-2
CDR3aa: ASSQVDRTIYGYT

v_gene: TRBV7-8
j_gene: TRBJ2-3
CDR3aa: ASSRLTASSTDTQY

v_gene: TRBV4-3
j_gene: TRBJ2-6
CDR3aa: ASSQEGIGTGANVLT

v_gene: TRBV18
j_gene: TRBJ2-3
CDR3aa: ASSPGQGAHGPTDTQY

v_gene: TRBV6-6
j_gene: TRBJ2-3
CDR3aa: ASSPGLGAYTQY

v_gene: TRBV5-8
j_gene: TRBJ1-4
CDR3aa: ASSPSRGRAEKLF

v_gene: TRBV11-2
j_gene: TRBJ2-7
CDR3aa: ATRSPGQGYEQY

v_gene: TRBV9
j_gene: TRBJ2-5
CDR3aa: ASSVRPLETQY

v_gene: TRBV7-2
j_gene: TRBJ2-7
CDR3aa: ASSLLNGEQY

v_gene: TRBV7-2
j_gene: TRBJ1-2
CDR3aa: ASSSYIRDTGGYT

v_gene: TRBV6-6
j_gene: TRBJ2-7
CDR3aa: ASSFFSGTETYEQY

v_gene: TRBV10-3
j_gene: TRBJ2-2
CDR3aa: AISSRDRGRGELF

v_gene: TRBV18
j_gene: TRBJ2-7
CDR3aa: ASSPTGQNYEQY

v_gene: TRBV5-1
j_gene: TRBJ2-7
CDR3aa: ASSLGGEQY

v_gene: TRBV5-1
j_gene: TRBJ1-4
CDR3aa: ASSGAYGRRLEEKLF

v_gene: TRBV4-1
j_gene: TRBJ2-1
CDR3aa: ASSQSNGQGAGNEQF

v_gene: TRBV10-3
j_gene: TRBJ2-2
CDR3aa: AISPSVNTGELF

v_gene: TRBV9
j_gene: TRBJ2-5
CDR3aa: ASSPDAYQETQY

v_gene: TRBV28
j_gene: TRBJ2-7
CDR3aa: ASSLGLQVNIPYEQY

v_gene: TRBV6-5
j_gene: TRBJ2-1
CDR3aa: ASQDSNEQF

v_gene: TRBV28
j_gene: TRBJ1-2
CDR3aa: ASSYETNYGYT

v_gene: TRBV27
j_gene: TRBJ1-4
CDR3aa: ASRGTSLEKLF